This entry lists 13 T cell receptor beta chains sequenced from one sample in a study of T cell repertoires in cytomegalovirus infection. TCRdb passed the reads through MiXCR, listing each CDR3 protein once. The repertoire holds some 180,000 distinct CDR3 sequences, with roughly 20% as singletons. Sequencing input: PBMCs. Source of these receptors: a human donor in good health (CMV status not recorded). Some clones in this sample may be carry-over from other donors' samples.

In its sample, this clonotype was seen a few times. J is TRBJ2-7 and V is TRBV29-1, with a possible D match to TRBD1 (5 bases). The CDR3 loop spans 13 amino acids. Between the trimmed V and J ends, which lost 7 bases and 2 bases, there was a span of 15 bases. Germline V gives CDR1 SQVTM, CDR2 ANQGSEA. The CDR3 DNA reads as TGCAGCGCCGAAGGGGCAGGGACCTACGAGCAGTACTTC. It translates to CSAEGAGTYEQYF.

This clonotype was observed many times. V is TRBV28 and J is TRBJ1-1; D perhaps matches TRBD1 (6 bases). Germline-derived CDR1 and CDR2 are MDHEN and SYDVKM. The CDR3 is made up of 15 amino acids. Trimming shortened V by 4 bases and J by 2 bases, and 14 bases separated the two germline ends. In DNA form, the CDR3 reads TGTGCCAGCAGTTCCACCCAACAGGGAAACACTGAAGCTTTCTTT. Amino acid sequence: CASSSTQQGNTEAFF.

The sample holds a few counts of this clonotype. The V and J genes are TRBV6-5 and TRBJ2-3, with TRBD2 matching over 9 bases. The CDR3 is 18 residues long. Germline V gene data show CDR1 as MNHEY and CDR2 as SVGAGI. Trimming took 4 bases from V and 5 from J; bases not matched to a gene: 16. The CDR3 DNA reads TGTGCCAGCAGTTTAAAGGCGTTGCGGGGGGGCCTAGTAGATACGCAGTATTTT. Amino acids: CASSLKALRGGLVDTQYF.

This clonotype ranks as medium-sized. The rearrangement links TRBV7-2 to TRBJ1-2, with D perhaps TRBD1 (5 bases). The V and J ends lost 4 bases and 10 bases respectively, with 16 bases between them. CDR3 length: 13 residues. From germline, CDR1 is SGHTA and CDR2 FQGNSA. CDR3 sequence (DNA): TGTGCCAGCAGCTATGGGGGAAGGGTTGACTACACCTTC. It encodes CASSYGGRVDYTF.

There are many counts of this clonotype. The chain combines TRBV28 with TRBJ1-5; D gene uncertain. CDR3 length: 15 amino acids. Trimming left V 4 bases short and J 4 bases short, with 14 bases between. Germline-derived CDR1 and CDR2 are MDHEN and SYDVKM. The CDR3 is CASSSPASANQPQHF. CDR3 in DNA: TGTGCCAGCAGTTCCCCAGCCTCGGCAAATCAGCCCCAGCATTTT.

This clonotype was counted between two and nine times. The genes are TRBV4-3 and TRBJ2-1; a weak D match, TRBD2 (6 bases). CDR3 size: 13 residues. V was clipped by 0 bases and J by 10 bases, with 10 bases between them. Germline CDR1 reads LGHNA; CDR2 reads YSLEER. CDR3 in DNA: TGCGCCAGCAGCCAAGATCGTCGGGAGGAGCAGTTCTTC. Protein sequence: CASSQDRREEQFF.

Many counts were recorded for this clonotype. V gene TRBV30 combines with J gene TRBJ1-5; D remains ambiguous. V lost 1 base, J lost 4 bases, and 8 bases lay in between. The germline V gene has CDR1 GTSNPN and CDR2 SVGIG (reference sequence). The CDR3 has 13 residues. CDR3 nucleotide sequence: TGTGCCTGGAGTGCGTCAGATAATCAGCCCCAGCATTTT. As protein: CAWSASDNQPQHF.

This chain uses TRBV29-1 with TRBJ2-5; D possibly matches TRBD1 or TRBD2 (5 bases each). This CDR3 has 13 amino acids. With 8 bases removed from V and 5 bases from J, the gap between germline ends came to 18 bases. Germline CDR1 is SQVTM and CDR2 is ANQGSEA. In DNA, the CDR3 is TGCAGCCAGACCGGGGCAGGCCAGGAGACCCAGTACTTC. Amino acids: CSQTGAGQETQYF. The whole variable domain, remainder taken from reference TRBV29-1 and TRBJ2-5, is SAVISQKPSRDICQRGTSLTIQCQVDSQVTMMFWYRQQPGQSLTLIATANQGSEATYESGFVIDKFPISRPNLTFSTLTVSNMSPEDSSIYLCSQTGAGQETQYFGPGTRLLVL.

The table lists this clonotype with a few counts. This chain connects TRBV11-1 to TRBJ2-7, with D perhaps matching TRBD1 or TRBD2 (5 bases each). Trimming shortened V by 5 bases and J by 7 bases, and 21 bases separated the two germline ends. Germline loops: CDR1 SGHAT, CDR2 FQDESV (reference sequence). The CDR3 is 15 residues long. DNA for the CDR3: TGTGCCAGCAGCCTATCCGGGACCGGCATAGGGGAGCAGTACTTC. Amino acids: CASSLSGTGIGEQYF.

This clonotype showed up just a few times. The CDR3: CASSLAAGEHNEQFF. In nucleotides, the CDR3 is TGTGCCAGCAGCTTAGCAGCGGGAGAACACAATGAGCAGTTCTTC. The rearrangement uses TRBV11-3 and TRBJ2-1; TRBD2 aligns across 8 bases. Germline CDR1 reads SGHNT; CDR2 reads YENEEA. This CDR3 comprises 15 residues. J lost 5 bases, V lost 1 base, and 4 bases had no gene match.

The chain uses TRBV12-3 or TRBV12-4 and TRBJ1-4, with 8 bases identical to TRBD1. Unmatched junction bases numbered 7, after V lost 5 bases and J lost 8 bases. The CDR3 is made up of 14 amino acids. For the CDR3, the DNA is TGTGCCAGCAGTGCTGGACAGGGAGTCGAAAAACTGTTTTTT. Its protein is CASSAGQGVEKLFF.

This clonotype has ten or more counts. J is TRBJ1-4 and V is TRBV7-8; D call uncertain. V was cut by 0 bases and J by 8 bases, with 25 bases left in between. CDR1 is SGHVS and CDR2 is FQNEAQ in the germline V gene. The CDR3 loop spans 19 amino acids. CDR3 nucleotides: TGTGCCAGCAGCTTAGCTATCCTTGCGGGCCTCCTTGGGGTGGAAAAACTGTTTTTT. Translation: CASSLAILAGLLGVEKLFF.

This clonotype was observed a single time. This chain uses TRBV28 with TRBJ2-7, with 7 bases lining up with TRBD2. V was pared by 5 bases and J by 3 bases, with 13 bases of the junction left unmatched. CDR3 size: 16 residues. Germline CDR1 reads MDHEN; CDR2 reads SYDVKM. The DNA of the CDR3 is TGTGCCAGCAGTACCCTAGGACTAGTAGGGATCTACGAGCAGTACTTC. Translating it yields CASSTLGLVGIYEQYF.